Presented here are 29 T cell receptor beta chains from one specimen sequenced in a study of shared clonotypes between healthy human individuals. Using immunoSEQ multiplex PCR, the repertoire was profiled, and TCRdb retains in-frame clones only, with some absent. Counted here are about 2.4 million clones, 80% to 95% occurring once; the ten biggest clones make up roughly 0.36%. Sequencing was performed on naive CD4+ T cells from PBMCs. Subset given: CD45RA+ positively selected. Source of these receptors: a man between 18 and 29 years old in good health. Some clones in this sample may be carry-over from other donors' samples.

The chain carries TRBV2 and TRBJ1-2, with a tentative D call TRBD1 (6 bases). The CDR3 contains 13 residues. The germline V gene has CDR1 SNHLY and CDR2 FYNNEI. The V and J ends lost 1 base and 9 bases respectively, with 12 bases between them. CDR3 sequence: CASSEGQGLRYTF. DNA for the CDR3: TGTGCCAGCAGTGAAGGGCAGGGGTTGCGCTACACCTTC.

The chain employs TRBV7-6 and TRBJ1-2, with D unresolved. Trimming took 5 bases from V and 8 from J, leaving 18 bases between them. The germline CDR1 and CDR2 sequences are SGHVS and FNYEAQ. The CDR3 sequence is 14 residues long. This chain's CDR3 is CASSPMREIGGYTF. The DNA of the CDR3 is TGTGCCAGCAGCCCGATGAGGGAAATCGGGGGCTACACCTTC.

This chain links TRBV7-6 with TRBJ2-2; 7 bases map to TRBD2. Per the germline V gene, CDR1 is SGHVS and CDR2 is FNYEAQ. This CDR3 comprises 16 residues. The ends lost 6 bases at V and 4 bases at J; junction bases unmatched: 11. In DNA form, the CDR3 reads TGTGCCAGCAGACCATACCCAGCGGGGCCCACCGGGGAGCTGTTTTTT. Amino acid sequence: CASRPYPAGPTGELFF.

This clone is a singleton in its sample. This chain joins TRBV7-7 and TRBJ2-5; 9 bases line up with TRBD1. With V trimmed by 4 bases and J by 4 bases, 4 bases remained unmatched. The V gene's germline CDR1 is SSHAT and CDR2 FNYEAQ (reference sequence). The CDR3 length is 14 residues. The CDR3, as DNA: TGTGCCAGCAGCTCGGACAGGGGAGGAGAGACCCAGTACTTC. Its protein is CASSSDRGGETQYF.

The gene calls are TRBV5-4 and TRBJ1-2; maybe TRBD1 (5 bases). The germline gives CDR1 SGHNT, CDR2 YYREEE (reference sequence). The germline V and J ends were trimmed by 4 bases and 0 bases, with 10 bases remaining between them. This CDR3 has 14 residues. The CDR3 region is CASSLDNPNYGYTF. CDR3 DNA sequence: TGTGCCAGCAGCCTGGACAACCCTAACTATGGCTACACCTTC.

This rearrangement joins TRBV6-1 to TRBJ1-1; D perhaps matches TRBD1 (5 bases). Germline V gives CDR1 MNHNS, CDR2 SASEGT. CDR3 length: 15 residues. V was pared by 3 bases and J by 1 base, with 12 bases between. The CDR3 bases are TGTGCCAGCAGTGACTACAGGTTTTGGAACACTGAAGCTTTCTTT. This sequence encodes CASSDYRFWNTEAFF.

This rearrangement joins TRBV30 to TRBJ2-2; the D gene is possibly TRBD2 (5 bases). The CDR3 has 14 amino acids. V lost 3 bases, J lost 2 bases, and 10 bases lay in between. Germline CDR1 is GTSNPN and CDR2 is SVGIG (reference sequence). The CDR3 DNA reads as TGTGCCTGGAGCGGGGATTTCAACACCGGGGAGCTGTTTTTT. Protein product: CAWSGDFNTGELFF.

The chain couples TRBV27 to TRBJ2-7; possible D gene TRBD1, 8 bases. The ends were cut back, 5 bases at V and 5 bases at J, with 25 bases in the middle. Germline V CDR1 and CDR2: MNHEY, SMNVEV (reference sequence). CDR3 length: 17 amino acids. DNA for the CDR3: TGTGCCAGCAGTGCCCTCCCAGGGGGCGCGGGGGCTAACGAGCAGTACTTC. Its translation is CASSALPGGAGANEQYF.

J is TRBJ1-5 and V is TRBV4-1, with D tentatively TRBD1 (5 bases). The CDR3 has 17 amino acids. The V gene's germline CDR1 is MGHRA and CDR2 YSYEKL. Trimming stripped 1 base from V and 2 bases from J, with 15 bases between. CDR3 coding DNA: TGCGCCAGCAGCCAAGTTTCAGGGCGTGGGGGCAATCAGCCCCAGCATTTT. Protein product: CASSQVSGRGGNQPQHF.

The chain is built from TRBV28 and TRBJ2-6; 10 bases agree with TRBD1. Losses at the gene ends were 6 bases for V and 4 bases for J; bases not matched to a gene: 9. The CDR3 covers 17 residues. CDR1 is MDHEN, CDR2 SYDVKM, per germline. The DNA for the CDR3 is TGTGCCAGCAGATCGACAGGGGGCCTTTCCGGGGCCAACGTCCTGACTTTC. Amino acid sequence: CASRSTGGLSGANVLTF.

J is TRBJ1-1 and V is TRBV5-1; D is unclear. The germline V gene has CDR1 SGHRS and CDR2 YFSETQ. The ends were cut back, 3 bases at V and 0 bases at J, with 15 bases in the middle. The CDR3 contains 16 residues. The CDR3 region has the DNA TGCGCCAGCAGCTCTGGCGAATCTCGGATGAACACTGAAGCTTTCTTT. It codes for CASSSGESRMNTEAFF.

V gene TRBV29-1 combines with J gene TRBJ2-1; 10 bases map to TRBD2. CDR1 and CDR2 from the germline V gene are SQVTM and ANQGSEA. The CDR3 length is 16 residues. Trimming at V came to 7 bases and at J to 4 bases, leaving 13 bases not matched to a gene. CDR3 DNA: TGCAGCGCACAAAAAGAAAAACTAGCGGGGTACAATGAGCAGTTCTTC. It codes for CSAQKEKLAGYNEQFF.

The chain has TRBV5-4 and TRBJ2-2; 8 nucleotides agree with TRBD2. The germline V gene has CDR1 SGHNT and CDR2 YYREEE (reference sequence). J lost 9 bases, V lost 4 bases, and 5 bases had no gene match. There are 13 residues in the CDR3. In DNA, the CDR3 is TGTGCCAGCAGCGAGACTAGCGAGCGGGAGCTGTTTTTT. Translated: CASSETSERELFF.

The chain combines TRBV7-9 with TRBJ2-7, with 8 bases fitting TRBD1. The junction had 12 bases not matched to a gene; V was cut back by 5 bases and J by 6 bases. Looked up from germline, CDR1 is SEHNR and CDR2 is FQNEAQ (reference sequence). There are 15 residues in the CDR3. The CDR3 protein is CASSRRGRQGSEQYF. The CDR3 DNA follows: TGTGCCAGCAGCCGCAGGGGGCGCCAGGGTTCCGAGCAGTACTTC.

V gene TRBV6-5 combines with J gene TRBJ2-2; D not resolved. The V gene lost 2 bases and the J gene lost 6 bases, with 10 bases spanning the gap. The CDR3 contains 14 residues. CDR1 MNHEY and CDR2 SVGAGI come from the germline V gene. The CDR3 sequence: CASSYAGDPGELFF. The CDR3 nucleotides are TGTGCCAGCAGTTACGCTGGAGACCCCGGGGAGCTGTTTTTT.

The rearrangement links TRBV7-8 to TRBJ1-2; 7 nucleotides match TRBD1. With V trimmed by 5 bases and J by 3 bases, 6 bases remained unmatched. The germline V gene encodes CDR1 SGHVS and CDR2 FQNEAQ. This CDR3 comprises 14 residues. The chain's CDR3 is CASSLRDSYYGYTF. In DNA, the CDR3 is TGTGCCAGCAGCCTTAGGGACAGCTACTATGGCTACACCTTC. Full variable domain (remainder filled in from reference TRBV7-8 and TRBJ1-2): GAGVSQSPRYKVAKRGQDVALRCDPISGHVSLFWYQQALGQGPEFLTYFQNEAQLDKSGLPSDRFFAERPEGSVSTLKIQRTQQEDSAVYLCASSLRDSYYGYTFGSGTRLTVV.

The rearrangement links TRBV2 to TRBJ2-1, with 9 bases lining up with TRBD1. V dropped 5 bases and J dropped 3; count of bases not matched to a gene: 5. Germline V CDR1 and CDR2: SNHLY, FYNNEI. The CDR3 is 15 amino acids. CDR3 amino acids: CASSWDRVDYNEQFF. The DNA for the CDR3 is TGTGCCAGCAGTTGGGACAGGGTAGACTACAATGAGCAGTTCTTC. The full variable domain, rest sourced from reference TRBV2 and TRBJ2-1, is EPEVTQTPSHQVTQMGQEVILRCVPISNHLYFYWYRQILGQKVEFLVSFYNNEISEKSEIFDDQFSVERPDGSNFTLKIRSTKLEDSAMYFCASSWDRVDYNEQFFGPGTRLTVL.

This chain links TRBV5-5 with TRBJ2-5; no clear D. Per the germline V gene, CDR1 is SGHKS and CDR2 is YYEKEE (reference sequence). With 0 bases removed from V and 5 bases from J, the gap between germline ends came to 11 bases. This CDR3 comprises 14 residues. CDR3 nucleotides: TGTGCCAGCAGCTTGGCTCGGGCAGCGGAGACCCAGTACTTC. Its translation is CASSLARAAETQYF.

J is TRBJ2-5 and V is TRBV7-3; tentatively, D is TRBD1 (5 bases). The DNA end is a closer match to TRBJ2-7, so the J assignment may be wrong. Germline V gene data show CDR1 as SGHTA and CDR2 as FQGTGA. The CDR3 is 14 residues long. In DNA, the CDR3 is TGTGCCAGCAGCTTAACCCCAGGGCCCTACGAGCAGTACTTC. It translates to CASSLTPGPYEQYF.

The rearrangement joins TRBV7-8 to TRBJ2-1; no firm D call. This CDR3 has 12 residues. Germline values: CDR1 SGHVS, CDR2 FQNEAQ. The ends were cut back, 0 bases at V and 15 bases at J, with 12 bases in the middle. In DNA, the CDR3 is TGTGCCAGCAGCTTAGCGGGCCCAGCAGGGTTCTTC. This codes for CASSLAGPAGFF. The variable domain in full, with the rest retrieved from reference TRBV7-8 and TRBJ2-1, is GAGVSQSPRYKVAKRGQDVALRCDPISGHVSLFWYQQALGQGPEFLTYFQNEAQLDKSGLPSDRFFAERPEGSVSTLKIQRTQQEDSAVYLCASSLAGPAGFFGPGTRLTVL.

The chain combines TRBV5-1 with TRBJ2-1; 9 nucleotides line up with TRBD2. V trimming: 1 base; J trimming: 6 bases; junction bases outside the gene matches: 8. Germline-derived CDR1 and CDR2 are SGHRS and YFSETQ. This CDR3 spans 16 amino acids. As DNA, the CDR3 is TGCGCCAGCAGCTTGTTAGTAGCGGGAGACGGCAATGAGCAGTTCTTC. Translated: CASSLLVAGDGNEQFF.

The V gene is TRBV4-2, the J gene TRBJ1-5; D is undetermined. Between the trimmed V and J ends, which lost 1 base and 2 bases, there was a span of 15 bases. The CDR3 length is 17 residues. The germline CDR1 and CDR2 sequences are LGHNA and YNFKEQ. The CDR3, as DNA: TGTGCCAGCAGCCAAGGTAAAGGGTGGGGAGGCAATCAGCCCCAGCATTTT. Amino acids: CASSQGKGWGGNQPQHF.

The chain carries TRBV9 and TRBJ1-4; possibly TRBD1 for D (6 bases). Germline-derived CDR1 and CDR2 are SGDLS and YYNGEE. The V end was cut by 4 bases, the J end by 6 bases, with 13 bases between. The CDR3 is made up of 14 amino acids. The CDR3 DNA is TGTGCCAGCAGCCGAGGGGGAGGAGATGAAAAACTGTTTTTT. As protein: CASSRGGGDEKLFF.

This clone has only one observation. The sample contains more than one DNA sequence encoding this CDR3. The CDR3 nucleotides read TGTGCCAGCTCACGGACAGGGGGCACCTACGAGCAGTACTTC. It is translated as CASSRTGGTYEQYF. This sequence joins TRBV18 and TRBJ2-7, with TRBD1 matching 11 bases. In germline, CDR1 is KGHSH, CDR2 LQKENI. Trimming at V came to 4 bases and at J to 2 bases, leaving 1 base not matched to a gene. This CDR3 has 14 amino acids.

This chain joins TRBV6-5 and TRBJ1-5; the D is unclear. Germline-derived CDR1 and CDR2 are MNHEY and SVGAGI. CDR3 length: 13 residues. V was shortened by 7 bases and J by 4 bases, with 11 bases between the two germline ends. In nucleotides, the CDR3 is TGTGCCAGCACATGGGATGTTAATCAGCCCCAGCATTTT. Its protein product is CASTWDVNQPQHF.

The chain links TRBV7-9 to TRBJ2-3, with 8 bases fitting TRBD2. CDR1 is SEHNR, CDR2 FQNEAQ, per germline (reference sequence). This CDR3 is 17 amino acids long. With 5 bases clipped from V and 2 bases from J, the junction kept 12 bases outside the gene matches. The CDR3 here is CASSPGLAVAYTDTQYF. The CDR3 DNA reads TGTGCCAGCAGCCCCGGACTAGCTGTAGCATACACAGATACGCAGTATTTT.

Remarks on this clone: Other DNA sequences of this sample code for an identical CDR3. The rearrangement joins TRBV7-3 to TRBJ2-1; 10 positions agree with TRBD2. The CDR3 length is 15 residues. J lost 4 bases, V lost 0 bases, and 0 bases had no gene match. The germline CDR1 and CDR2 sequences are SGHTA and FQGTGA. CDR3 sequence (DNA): TGTGCCAGCAGCTTAACAGCGGGAGGGTACAATGAGCAGTTCTTC. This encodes CASSLTAGGYNEQFF.

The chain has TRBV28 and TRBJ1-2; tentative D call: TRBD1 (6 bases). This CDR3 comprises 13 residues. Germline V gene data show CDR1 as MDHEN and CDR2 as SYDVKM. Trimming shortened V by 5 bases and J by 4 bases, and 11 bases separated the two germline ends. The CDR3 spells CASSIGQFYGYTF. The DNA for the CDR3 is TGTGCCAGCAGTATAGGACAGTTCTATGGCTACACCTTC.

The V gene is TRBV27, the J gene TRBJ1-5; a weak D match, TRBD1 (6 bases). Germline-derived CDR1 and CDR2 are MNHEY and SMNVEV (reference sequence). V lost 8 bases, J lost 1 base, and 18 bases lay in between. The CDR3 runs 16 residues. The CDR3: CASSSRGRGSNQPQHF. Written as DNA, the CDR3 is TGTGCCAGCTCCTCGAGGGGGAGGGGGAGCAATCAGCCCCAGCATTTT.